This passage covers 14 T cell receptor beta chains from one sample sequenced in a study of blood T cell repertoires in COVID-19. TCRdb's copy holds only in-frame clones and misses some; the assay was immunoSEQ multiplex PCR. The sample includes fewer than 120,000 clones, roughly 87% of them seen just once. The sequencing input was peripheral blood. Receptors originate from a human donor in a cohort sampled during active COVID-19.

V and J are TRBV12-3 or TRBV12-4 and TRBJ1-2, with TRBD1 as a possible D gene (6 bases). The CDR3 runs to 12 residues. V gave up 6 bases and J gave up 4 bases, with 9 bases separating them. This chain's CDR3 is CASSGQRYGYTF. CDR3 DNA: TGTGCCAGCAGCGGACAGCGCTATGGCTACACCTTC.

The rearrangement links TRBV12-3 or TRBV12-4 to TRBJ1-1; TRBD1 agrees at 8 bases. The CDR3 runs to 13 residues. The V and J ends lost 6 bases and 4 bases, in that order; junction bases with no gene match: 4. Here the CDR3 DNA reads TGTGCCAGCAGATTTACAGGGGGCACTGAAGCTTTCTTT. It specifies CASRFTGGTEAFF.

This chain joins TRBV4-2 and TRBJ2-1, with 12 bases that match TRBD2. The CDR3 has 15 residues. Trimming at V came to 2 bases and at J to 8 bases, leaving 4 bases not matched to a gene. The germline V gene encodes CDR1 LGHNA and CDR2 YNFKEQ. The CDR3 is CASSQTSGGRDEQFF. CDR3 nucleotides: TGTGCCAGCAGCCAAACTAGCGGGGGGCGGGATGAGCAGTTCTTC.

The chain carries TRBV2 and TRBJ2-6, with D unclear. The CDR3 is made up of 15 amino acids. The germline V and J ends were trimmed by 3 bases and 0 bases, with 6 bases remaining between them. The germline CDR1 and CDR2 sequences are SNHLY and FYNNEI. The CDR3 spells CASSDFSSGANVLTF. The CDR3 region has the DNA TGTGCCAGCAGTGATTTCAGCTCTGGGGCCAACGTCCTGACTTTC.

This rearrangement joins TRBV18 to TRBJ2-1, with D possibly TRBD1 on 6 matching bases. V was shortened by 0 bases and J by 7 bases, with 10 bases between the two germline ends. The germline V gene has CDR1 KGHSH and CDR2 LQKENI. The CDR3 extends over 14 amino acids. The CDR3 DNA follows: TGTGCCAGCTCACCACCGAACAGGGCAAATGAGCAGTTCTTC. Translated: CASSPPNRANEQFF.

The chain links TRBV6-5 to TRBJ1-1; possible D gene TRBD1, 5 bases. Germline V gene data show CDR1 as MNHEY and CDR2 as SVGAGI. CDR3 size: 13 residues. Trimming cost V 7 bases and J 3 bases, with 12 bases left between them. The CDR3, as DNA: TGTGCCAGCAATGCTGCAGGGTACACTGAAGCTTTCTTT. Its translation: CASNAAGYTEAFF.

The gene calls are TRBV5-1 and TRBJ1-1; 8 bases line up with TRBD1. Germline CDR1 and CDR2: SGHRS and YFSETQ. The CDR3 is 15 amino acids. V lost 5 bases to trimming and J lost 0 bases; unmatched junction nucleotides: 6. CDR3 sequence reads: CASRRDRPMNTEAFF. The CDR3 DNA reads TGCGCCAGCAGAAGGGACAGGCCCATGAACACTGAAGCTTTCTTT.

The chain recombines TRBV6-2 or TRBV6-3 with TRBJ2-5, with TRBD2 matching 8 bases. The length of the CDR3 is 16 residues. CDR1 is MNHEY and CDR2 is SVGEGT in the germline V gene. V lost 2 bases, J lost 1 base, and 6 bases stayed unmatched. This CDR3 reads CASSYVAGTLQETQYF. DNA of the CDR3: TGTGCCAGCAGTTACGTAGCGGGAACTCTCCAAGAGACCCAGTACTTC.

In its sample, this clone was seen once. The chain uses TRBV28 and TRBJ2-7; 8 nucleotides line up with TRBD2. The germline CDR1 and CDR2 sequences are MDHEN and SYDVKM. V lost 4 bases, J lost 4 bases, and 6 bases stayed unmatched. The length of the CDR3 is 14 residues. In nucleotides, the CDR3 is TGTGCCAGCAGTTCACCGGGGGGGAAGTACGAGCAGTACTTC. The encoded protein is CASSSPGGKYEQYF.

The rearrangement links TRBV5-1 to TRBJ2-3, with TRBD1 identical over 8 bases. This CDR3 has 14 residues. The germline V gene has CDR1 SGHRS and CDR2 YFSETQ. Trimming took 7 bases from V and 3 from J; bases not matched to a gene: 7. The CDR3, as DNA: TGCGCCAGCGGAGGACAGGGAGAAACAGATACGCAGTATTTT. This gives the protein CASGGQGETDTQYF.

V and J are TRBV27 and TRBJ1-5, with 7 bases matching TRBD1. V gave up 5 bases and J gave up 1 base; unmatched junction bases: 20. Germline V lookup: CDR1 MNHEY, CDR2 SMNVEV (reference sequence). This CDR3 contains 20 residues. The CDR3 protein is CASSPTRGGLNGKSNQPQHF. The CDR3 DNA follows: TGTGCCAGCAGTCCAACTAGAGGGGGCCTAAACGGGAAGAGCAATCAGCCCCAGCATTTT.

This clone showed up just a few times. V is TRBV28 and J is TRBJ1-2; 10 nucleotides line up with TRBD1. The CDR3 covers 16 residues. The V segment lost 6 bases and the J segment 7 bases; nucleotides outside the gene matches: 14. Germline CDR1 and CDR2: MDHEN and SYDVKM. The CDR3 nucleotides are TGTGCCAGCAGGACAGGGGGCAGTGGAGTTGGTAGTGGCTACACCTTC. It translates to CASRTGGSGVGSGYTF.

The rearrangement uses TRBV11-3 and TRBJ2-1; perhaps TRBD2 as D (6 bases). Trimming removed 5 bases at V and 10 bases at J, with 15 bases between. Germline V gene data show CDR1 as SGHNT and CDR2 as YENEEA. This CDR3 region has 13 residues. The CDR3 loop reads CASSPTRASEQFF. DNA of the CDR3: TGTGCCAGCAGCCCGACTAGGGCAAGCGAGCAGTTCTTC.

This chain connects TRBV18 to TRBJ2-5, with D perhaps matching TRBD2 (6 bases). The CDR3 runs 15 residues. Germline loops: CDR1 KGHSH, CDR2 LQKENI. V lost 3 bases and J 4 bases, leaving 15 bases between the germline ends. The CDR3, as DNA: TGTGCCAGCTCACCGACAAGGGACTCCCTAGAGACCCAGTACTTC. Its translation: CASSPTRDSLETQYF.